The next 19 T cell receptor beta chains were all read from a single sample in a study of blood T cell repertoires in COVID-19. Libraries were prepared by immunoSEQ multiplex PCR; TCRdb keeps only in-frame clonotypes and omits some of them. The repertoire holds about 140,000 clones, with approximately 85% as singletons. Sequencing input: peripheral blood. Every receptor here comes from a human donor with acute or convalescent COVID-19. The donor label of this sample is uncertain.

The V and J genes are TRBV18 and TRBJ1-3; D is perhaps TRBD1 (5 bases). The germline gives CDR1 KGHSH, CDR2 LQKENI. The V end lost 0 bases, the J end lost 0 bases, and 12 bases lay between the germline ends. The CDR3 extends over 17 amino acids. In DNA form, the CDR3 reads TGTGCCAGCTCACCACCAGGCGGGGGGTTCTCTGGAAACACCATATATTTT. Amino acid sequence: CASSPPGGGFSGNTIYF.

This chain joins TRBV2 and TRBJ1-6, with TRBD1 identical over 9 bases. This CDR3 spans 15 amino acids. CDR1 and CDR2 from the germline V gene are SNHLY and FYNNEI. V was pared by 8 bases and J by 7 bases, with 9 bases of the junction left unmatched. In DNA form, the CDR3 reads TGTGCCAGCCTTCTACAGGGGGCTGGAAATTCACCCCTCCACTTT. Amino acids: CASLLQGAGNSPLHF.

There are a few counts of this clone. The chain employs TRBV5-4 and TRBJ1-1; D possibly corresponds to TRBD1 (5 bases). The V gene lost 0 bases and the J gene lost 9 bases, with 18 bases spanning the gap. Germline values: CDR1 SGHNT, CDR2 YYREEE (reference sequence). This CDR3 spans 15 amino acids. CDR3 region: CASSLGGLRVDKAFF. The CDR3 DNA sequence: TGTGCCAGCAGCTTGGGGGGACTACGGGTTGATAAAGCTTTCTTT.

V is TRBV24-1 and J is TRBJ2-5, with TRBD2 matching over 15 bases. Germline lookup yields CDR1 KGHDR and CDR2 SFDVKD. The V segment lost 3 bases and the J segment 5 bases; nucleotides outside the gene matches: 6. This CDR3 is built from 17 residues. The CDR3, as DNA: TGTGCCACCAGTGATCCGGGACTAGCGGGAGGTAGGGAGACCCAGTACTTC. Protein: CATSDPGLAGGRETQYF.

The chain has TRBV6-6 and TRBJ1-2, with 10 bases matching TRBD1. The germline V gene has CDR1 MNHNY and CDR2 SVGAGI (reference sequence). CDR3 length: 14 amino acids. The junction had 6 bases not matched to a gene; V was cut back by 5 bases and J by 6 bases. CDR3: CASSRTGGDDGYTF. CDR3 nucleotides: TGTGCCAGCAGTCGGACAGGGGGGGACGATGGCTACACCTTC.

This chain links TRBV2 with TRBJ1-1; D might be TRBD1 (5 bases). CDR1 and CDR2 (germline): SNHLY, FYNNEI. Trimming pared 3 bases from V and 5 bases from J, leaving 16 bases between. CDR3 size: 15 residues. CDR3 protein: CASSDRAGFETEAFF. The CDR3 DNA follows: TGTGCCAGCAGTGATCGGGCAGGGTTTGAAACTGAAGCTTTCTTT.

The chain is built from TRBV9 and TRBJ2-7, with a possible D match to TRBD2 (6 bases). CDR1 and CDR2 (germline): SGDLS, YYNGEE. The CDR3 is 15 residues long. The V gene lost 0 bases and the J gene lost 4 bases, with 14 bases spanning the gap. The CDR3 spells CASSVDPGEGYEQYF. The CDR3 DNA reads TGTGCCAGCAGCGTAGACCCGGGGGAAGGGTACGAGCAGTACTTC. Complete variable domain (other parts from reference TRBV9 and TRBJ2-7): DSGVTQTPKHLITATGQRVTLRCSPRSGDLSVYWYQQSLDQGLQFLIQYYNGEERAKGNILERFSAQQFPDLHSELNLSSLELGDSALYFCASSVDPGEGYEQYFGPGTRLTVT.

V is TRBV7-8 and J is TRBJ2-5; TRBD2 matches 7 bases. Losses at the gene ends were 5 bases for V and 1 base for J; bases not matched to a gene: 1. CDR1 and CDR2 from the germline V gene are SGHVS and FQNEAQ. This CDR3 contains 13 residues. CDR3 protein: CASSAGVQETQYF. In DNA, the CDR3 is TGTGCCAGCAGCGCGGGGGTCCAAGAGACCCAGTACTTC.

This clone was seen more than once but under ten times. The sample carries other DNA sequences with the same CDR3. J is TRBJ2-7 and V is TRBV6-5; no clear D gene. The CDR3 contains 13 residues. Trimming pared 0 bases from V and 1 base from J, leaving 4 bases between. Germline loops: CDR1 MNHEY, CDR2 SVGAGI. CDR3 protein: CASSYSHSYEQYF. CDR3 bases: TGTGCCAGCAGTTACTCACATTCCTACGAGCAGTACTTC.

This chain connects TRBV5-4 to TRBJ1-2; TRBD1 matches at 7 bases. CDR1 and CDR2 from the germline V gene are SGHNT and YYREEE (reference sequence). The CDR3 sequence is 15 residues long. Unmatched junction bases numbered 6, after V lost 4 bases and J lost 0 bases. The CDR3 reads CASSARTGPNYGYTF. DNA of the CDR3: TGTGCCAGCAGCGCGAGGACAGGTCCTAACTATGGCTACACCTTC.

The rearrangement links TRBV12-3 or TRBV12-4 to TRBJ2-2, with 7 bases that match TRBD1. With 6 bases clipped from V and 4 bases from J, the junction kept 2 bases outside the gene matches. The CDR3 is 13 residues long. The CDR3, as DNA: TGTGCCAGCAGCCAGGGGGTCACCGGGGAGCTGTTTTTT. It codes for CASSQGVTGELFF.

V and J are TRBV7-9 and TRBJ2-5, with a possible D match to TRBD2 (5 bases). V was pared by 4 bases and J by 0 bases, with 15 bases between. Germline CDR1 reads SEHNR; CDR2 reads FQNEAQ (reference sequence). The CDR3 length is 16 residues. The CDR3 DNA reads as TGTGCCAGCAGCTCCACCGGGAACAAGTACCAAGAGACCCAGTACTTC. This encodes CASSSTGNKYQETQYF.

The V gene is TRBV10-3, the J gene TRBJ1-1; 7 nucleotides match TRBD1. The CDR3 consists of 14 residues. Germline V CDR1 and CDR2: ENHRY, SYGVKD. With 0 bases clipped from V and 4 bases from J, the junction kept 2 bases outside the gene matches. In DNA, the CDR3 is TGTGCCATCAGTGAGTCGTCAGGGGGCACTGAAGCTTTCTTT. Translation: CAISESSGGTEAFF.

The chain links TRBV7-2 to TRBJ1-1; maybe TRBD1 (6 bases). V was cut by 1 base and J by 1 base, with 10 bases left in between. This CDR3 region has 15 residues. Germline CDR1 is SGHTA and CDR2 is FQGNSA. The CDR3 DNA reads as TGTGCCAGCAGCTTAGGAGGGGGACCGAACACTGAAGCTTTCTTT. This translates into CASSLGGGPNTEAFF.

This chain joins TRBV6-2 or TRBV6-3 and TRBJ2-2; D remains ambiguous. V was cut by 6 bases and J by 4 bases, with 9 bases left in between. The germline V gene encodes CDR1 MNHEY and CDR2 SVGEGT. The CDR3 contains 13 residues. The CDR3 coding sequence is TGTGCCAGCAGCAGCGCGAGCACCGGGGAGCTGTTTTTT. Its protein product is CASSSASTGELFF.

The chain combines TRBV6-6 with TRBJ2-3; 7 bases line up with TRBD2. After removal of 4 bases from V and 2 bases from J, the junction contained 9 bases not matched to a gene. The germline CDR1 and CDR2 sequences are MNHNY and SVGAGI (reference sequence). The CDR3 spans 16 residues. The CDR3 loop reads CASSSRLAETTDTQYF. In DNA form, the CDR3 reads TGTGCCAGCAGTTCCCGACTAGCCGAAACCACAGATACGCAGTATTTT.

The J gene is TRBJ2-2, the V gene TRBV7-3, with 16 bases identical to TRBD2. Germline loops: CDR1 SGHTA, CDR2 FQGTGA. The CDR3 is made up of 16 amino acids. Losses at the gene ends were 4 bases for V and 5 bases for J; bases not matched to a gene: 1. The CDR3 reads CASSWGLAGGTGELFF. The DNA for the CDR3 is TGTGCCAGCAGCTGGGGACTAGCGGGAGGGACCGGGGAGCTGTTTTTT.

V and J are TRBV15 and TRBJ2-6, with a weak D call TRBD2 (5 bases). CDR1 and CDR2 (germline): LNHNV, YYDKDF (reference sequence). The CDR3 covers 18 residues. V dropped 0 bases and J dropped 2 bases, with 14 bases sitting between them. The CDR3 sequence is CATSRDFTDSPGANVLTF. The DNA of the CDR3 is TGTGCCACCAGCAGAGACTTCACGGACTCACCTGGGGCCAACGTCCTGACTTTC. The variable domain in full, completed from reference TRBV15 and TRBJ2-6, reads DAMVIQNPRYQVTQFGKPVTLSCSQTLNHNVMYWYQQKSSQAPKLLFHYYDKDFNNEADTPDNFQSRRPNTSFCFLDIRSPGLGDTAMYLCATSRDFTDSPGANVLTFGAGSRLTVL.

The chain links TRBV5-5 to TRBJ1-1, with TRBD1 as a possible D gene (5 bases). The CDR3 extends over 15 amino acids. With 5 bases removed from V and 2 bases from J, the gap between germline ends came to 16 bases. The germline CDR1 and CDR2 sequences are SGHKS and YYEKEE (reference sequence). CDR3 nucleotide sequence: TGTGCCAGCAGTCCCGAGGTATGGGGCAACACTGAAGCTTTCTTT. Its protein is CASSPEVWGNTEAFF. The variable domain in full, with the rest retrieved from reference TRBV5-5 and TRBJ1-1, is DAGVTQSPTHLIKTRGQQVTLRCSPISGHKSVSWYQQVLGQGPQFIFQYYEKEERGRGNFPDRFSARQFPNYSSELNVNALLLGDSALYLCASSPEVWGNTEAFFGQGTRLTVV.